The next 19 T cell receptor beta chains were all read from a single sample in a study of cytomegalovirus exposure and HLA in healthy donors. Measured with immunoSEQ multiplex PCR; TCRdb has only the in-frame clones, and not every one. Of 150,000 to 200,000 clones listed, 86% were seen once; the top ten hold roughly 1.5%. Sequenced material: PBMCs. These receptors were obtained from a woman aged 18-29 years in good health and CMV-seronegative.

This rearrangement joins TRBV5-1 to TRBJ2-7; TRBD2 agrees at 12 bases. The CDR3 has 15 amino acids. V shed 4 bases and J 7 bases; nucleotides not matched to a gene: 9. The germline V gene encodes CDR1 SGHRS and CDR2 YFSETQ. The CDR3 region has the DNA TGCGCCAGCAGCCCCCTAGCGGGAGGGCCGGGAGAGCAGTACTTC. It specifies CASSPLAGGPGEQYF.

The chain carries TRBV11-2 and TRBJ2-2, with TRBD2 as a possible D gene (6 bases). The CDR3 loop spans 17 amino acids. The V end was cut by 1 base, the J end by 6 bases, with 18 bases between. The germline gives CDR1 SGHAT, CDR2 FQNNGV. The DNA for the CDR3 is TGTGCCAGCAGCTTAGCCTTTGGGGGGATGGCCCCCGGGGAGCTGTTTTTT. It codes for CASSLAFGGMAPGELFF. Full variable domain (remainder filled in from reference TRBV11-2 and TRBJ2-2): EAGVAQSPRYKIIEKRQSVAFWCNPISGHATLYWYQQILGQGPKLLIQFQNNGVVDDSQLPKDRFSAERLKGVDSTLKIQPAKLEDSAVYLCASSLAFGGMAPGELFFGEGSRLTVL.

This rearrangement joins TRBV4-2 to TRBJ2-3, with a possible D match to TRBD2 (6 bases). V was trimmed by 0 bases and J by 0 bases, leaving 13 bases between them. CDR3 size: 17 residues. Looked up from germline, CDR1 is LGHNA and CDR2 is YNFKEQ. The CDR3 DNA is TGTGCCAGCAGCCAAGAGAAACTAGCAACTAGCACAGATACGCAGTATTTT. Protein sequence: CASSQEKLATSTDTQYF.

The chain couples TRBV20-1 to TRBJ1-2; 8 bases align to TRBD1. Germline CDR1 reads DFQATT; CDR2 reads SNEGSKA (reference sequence). V gave up 6 bases and J gave up 7 bases; unmatched junction bases: 4. The length of the CDR3 is 11 residues. The CDR3 sequence is CSAGTGPGYTF. The CDR3 bases are TGCAGTGCCGGGACAGGCCCTGGCTACACCTTC.

This chain links TRBV7-2 with TRBJ2-3; D perhaps matches TRBD2 (5 bases). CDR1 is SGHTA and CDR2 is FQGNSA in the germline V gene. CDR3 length: 15 residues. V lost 1 base, J lost 2 bases, and 10 bases lay in between. In nucleotides, the CDR3 is TGTGCCAGCAGCTTAGGAGGGCGGTACACAGATACGCAGTATTTT. Its translation is CASSLGGRYTDTQYF.

The chain is built from TRBV19 and TRBJ2-5, with D perhaps matching TRBD2 (5 bases). CDR3 length: 13 amino acids. The ends were cut back, 9 bases at V and 1 base at J, with 12 bases in the middle. Germline V gives CDR1 LNHDA, CDR2 SQIVND (reference sequence). This chain's CDR3 is CASRGAVQETQYF. As DNA, the CDR3 is TGTGCCAGCAGAGGAGCGGTCCAAGAGACCCAGTACTTC.

This clone showed up just once. V and J are TRBV5-1 and TRBJ2-1; TRBD2 matches 11 bases. Germline V gene lookup returns CDR1 SGHRS and CDR2 YFSETQ. CDR3 size: 17 residues. J lost 0 bases, V lost 1 base, and 3 bases had no gene match. The CDR3 region has the DNA TGCGCCAGCAGCTTGACTAGCGGGGGTTTCTCCTACAATGAGCAGTTCTTC. Protein product: CASSLTSGGFSYNEQFF.

This chain connects TRBV29-1 to TRBJ1-4; D ambiguous. The CDR3 extends over 12 amino acids. In germline, CDR1 is SQVTM, CDR2 ANQGSEA. The V end lost 5 bases, the J end lost 0 bases, and 4 bases lay between the germline ends. The CDR3 DNA is TGCAGCGTTCATCCAACTAATGAAAAACTGTTTTTT. This gives the protein CSVHPTNEKLFF.

This clone was observed a handful of times. The rearrangement joins TRBV6-1 to TRBJ2-1; D may be TRBD2 (6 bases). In germline, CDR1 is MNHNS, CDR2 SASEGT. V dropped 0 bases and J dropped 5 bases, with 11 bases sitting between them. This CDR3 has 15 amino acids. DNA of the CDR3: TGTGCCAGCAGTGAAGCCCACGGAGGGAACAATGAGCAGTTCTTC. Amino acids: CASSEAHGGNNEQFF.

The CDR3 loop is CASSHLPQGGDGYTF. The CDR3 DNA reads TGCGCCAGCAGCCACCTCCCGCAGGGGGGAGATGGCTACACCTTC. The chain uses TRBV4-1 and TRBJ1-2, with 7 nucleotides matching TRBD1. The CDR3 is 15 residues long. Looked up from germline, CDR1 is MGHRA and CDR2 is YSYEKL. V lost 3 bases, J lost 6 bases, and 10 bases stayed unmatched.

This chain links TRBV6-4 with TRBJ2-1, with 15 nucleotides matching TRBD2. Germline V lookup: CDR1 MRHNA, CDR2 SNTAGT. V lost 2 bases and J lost 8; bases outside the gene matches: 1. The CDR3 runs 15 residues. CDR3 sequence (DNA): TGTGCCAGCAGTGACGGACTAGCGGGAGGGCATGAGCAGTTCTTC. Its translation: CASSDGLAGGHEQFF.

The chain recombines TRBV20-1 with TRBJ2-5, with D maybe TRBD2 (5 bases). V was trimmed by 6 bases and J by 2 bases, leaving 7 bases between them. CDR3 length: 11 amino acids. The germline V gene has CDR1 DFQATT and CDR2 SNEGSKA (reference sequence). CDR3 protein: CSAERQETQYF. Here the CDR3 DNA reads TGCAGTGCCGAGCGGCAAGAGACCCAGTACTTC.

V gene TRBV27 combines with J gene TRBJ2-5; tentatively, D is TRBD2 (6 bases). V was clipped by 3 bases and J by 6 bases, with 11 bases between them. The CDR3 runs 13 residues. Germline V gene lookup returns CDR1 MNHEY and CDR2 SMNVEV (reference sequence). CDR3 loop: CASSFRAGKTQYF. In nucleotides, the CDR3 is TGTGCCAGCAGTTTCAGGGCGGGAAAGACCCAGTACTTC.

The rearrangement links TRBV7-9 to TRBJ1-4; D possibly corresponds to TRBD1 (5 bases). The CDR3 runs 18 residues. Germline CDR1 SEHNR, CDR2 FQNEAQ (reference sequence). V was trimmed by 5 bases and J by 8 bases, leaving 27 bases between them. DNA for the CDR3: TGTGCCAGCAGCCCCCCCCGATTAGGTACGGGGGTAAGAGAAAAACTGTTTTTT. Translation gives CASSPPRLGTGVREKLFF. Combining the CDR3 with reference TRBV7-9 and TRBJ1-4 gives the whole variable domain DTGVSQNPRHKITKRGQNVTFRCDPISEHNRLYWYRQTLGQGPEFLTYFQNEAQLEKSRLLSDRFSAERPKGSFSTLEIQRTEQGDSAMYLCASSPPRLGTGVREKLFFGSGTQLSVL.

The DNA of the CDR3 is TGTGCCAGCAGTGAAGCTAGGGCCCCGGGACAGGGATATCCCCAGTACTTC. It yields the protein CASSEARAPGQGYPQYF. This chain uses TRBV6-1 with TRBJ2-5; 9 positions match TRBD1. CDR3 length equals 17 residues. Germline values: CDR1 MNHNS, CDR2 SASEGT. J gave up 9 bases and V 0 bases, and 14 bases lay outside the gene matches.

The chain recombines TRBV19 with TRBJ2-7; perhaps TRBD1 as D (5 bases). CDR1 is LNHDA, CDR2 SQIVND, per germline (reference sequence). V gave up 6 bases and J gave up 3 bases, with 12 bases separating them. This CDR3 has 13 residues. The CDR3 bases are TGTGCCAGTAGCAGGGCGAACTTCTACGAGCAGTACTTC. It specifies CASSRANFYEQYF.

V and J are TRBV6-5 and TRBJ2-2; 13 positions agree with TRBD2. The V segment lost 6 bases and the J segment 6 bases; nucleotides outside the gene matches: 4. Germline assignment: CDR1 MNHEY and CDR2 SVGAGI. The CDR3 totals 15 residues. The CDR3 spells CASRPTSGGAGELFF. Written as DNA, the CDR3 is TGTGCCAGCAGGCCTACTAGCGGGGGGGCCGGGGAGCTGTTTTTT.

This clone was picked up a small number of times. The chain joins TRBV11-2 to TRBJ1-3, with D unclear. Between the trimmed V and J ends, which lost 4 bases and 4 bases, there was a span of 5 bases. The CDR3 totals 12 residues. Germline-derived CDR1 and CDR2 are SGHAT and FQNNGV. CDR3 protein: CASSSQGNTIYF. The CDR3 coding sequence is TGTGCCAGCAGCTCACAGGGAAACACCATATATTTT.

J is TRBJ2-3 and V is TRBV28; D may be TRBD2 (6 bases). CDR1 MDHEN and CDR2 SYDVKM come from the germline V gene. The CDR3 has 16 amino acids. The ends were cut back, 5 bases at V and 0 bases at J, with 15 bases in the middle. CDR3 in amino acids: CASSGVDGTSTDTQYF. The CDR3 nucleotides are TGTGCCAGCAGTGGGGTTGACGGGACTAGCACAGATACGCAGTATTTT. Drawing the rest from reference TRBV28 and TRBJ2-3, the complete variable domain is DVKVTQSSRYLVKRTGEKVFLECVQDMDHENMFWYRQDPGLGLRLIYFSYDVKMKEKGDIPEGYSVSREKKERFSLILESASTNQTSMYLCASSGVDGTSTDTQYFGPGTRLTVL.